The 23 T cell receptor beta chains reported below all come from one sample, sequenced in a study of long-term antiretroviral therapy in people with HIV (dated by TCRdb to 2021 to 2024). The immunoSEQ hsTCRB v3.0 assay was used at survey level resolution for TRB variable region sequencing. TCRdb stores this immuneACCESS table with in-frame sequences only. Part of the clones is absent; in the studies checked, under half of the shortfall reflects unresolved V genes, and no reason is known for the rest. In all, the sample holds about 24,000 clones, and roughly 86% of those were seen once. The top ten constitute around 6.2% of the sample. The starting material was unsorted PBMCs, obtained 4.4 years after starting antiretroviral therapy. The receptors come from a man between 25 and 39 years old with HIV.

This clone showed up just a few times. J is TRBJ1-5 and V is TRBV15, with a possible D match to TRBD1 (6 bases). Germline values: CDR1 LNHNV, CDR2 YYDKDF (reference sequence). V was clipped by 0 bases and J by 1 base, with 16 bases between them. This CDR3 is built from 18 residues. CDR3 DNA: TGTGCCACCAGCAGAGAATGGACAGTCCCTTTCAGCAATCAGCCCCAGCATTTT. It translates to CATSREWTVPFSNQPQHF.

The CDR3 region is CASSQEARRDEKLFF. CDR3 nucleotides: TGCGCCAGCAGCCAAGAGGCCCGCCGAGATGAAAAACTGTTTTTT. V gene TRBV4-3 combines with J gene TRBJ1-4; D gene unclear. This CDR3 is built from 15 residues. V was shortened by 0 bases and J by 6 bases, with 11 bases between the two germline ends. The germline CDR1 and CDR2 sequences are LGHNA and YSLEER.

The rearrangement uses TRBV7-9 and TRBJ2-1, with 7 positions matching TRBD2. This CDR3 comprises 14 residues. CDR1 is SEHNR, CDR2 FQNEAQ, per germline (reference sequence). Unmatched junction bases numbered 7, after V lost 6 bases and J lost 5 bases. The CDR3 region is CASRPGRENNEQFF. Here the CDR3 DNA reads TGTGCCAGCAGGCCTGGGAGGGAGAACAATGAGCAGTTCTTC. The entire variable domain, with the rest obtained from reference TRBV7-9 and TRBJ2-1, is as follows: DTGVSQNPRHKITKRGQNVTFRCDPISEHNRLYWYRQTLGQGPEFLTYFQNEAQLEKSRLLSDRFSAERPKGSFSTLEIQRTEQGDSAMYLCASRPGRENNEQFFGPGTRLTVL.

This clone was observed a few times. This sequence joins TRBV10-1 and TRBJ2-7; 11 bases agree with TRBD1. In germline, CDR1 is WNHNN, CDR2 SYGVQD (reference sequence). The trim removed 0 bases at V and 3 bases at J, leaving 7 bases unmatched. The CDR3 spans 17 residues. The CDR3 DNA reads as TGCGCCAGCAGTGAGTCGTTTGGGACAGGGGGAATCTACGAGCAGTACTTC. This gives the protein CASSESFGTGGIYEQYF.

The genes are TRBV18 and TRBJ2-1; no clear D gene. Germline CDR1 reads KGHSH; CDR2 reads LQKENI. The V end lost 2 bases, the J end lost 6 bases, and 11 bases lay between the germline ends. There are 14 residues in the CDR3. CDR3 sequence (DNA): TGTGCCAGCTCACCAGCCTACATGGGCAATGAGCAGTTCTTC. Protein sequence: CASSPAYMGNEQFF.

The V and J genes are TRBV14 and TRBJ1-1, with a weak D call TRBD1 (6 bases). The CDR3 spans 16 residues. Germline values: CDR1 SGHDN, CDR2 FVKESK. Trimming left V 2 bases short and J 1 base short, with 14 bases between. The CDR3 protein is CASSQLGGRTNTEAFF. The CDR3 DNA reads TGTGCCAGCAGCCAACTTGGGGGCCGTACGAACACTGAAGCTTTCTTT.

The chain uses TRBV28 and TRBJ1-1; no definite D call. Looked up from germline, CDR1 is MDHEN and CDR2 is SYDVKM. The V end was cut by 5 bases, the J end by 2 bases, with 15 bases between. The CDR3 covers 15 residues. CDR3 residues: CASSRAASANTEAFF. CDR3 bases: TGTGCCAGCAGTCGAGCAGCCTCTGCCAACACTGAAGCTTTCTTT.

The DNA of the CDR3 is TGTGCCACCACCGGGACCCCTTTGGGCTACACCTTC. Translation: CATTGTPLGYTF. This rearrangement joins TRBV11-2 to TRBJ1-2, with D perhaps TRBD1 (5 bases). The CDR3 extends over 12 amino acids. V was pared by 10 bases and J by 8 bases, with 17 bases between. Per the germline V gene, CDR1 is SGHAT and CDR2 is FQNNGV.

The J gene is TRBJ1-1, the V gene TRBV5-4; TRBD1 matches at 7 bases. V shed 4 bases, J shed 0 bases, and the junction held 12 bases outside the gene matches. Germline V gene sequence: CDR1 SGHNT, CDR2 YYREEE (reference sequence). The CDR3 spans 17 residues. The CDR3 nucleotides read TGTGCCAGCAGCCCCGGACAGGTGGGGGCTATGAACACTGAAGCTTTCTTT. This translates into CASSPGQVGAMNTEAFF.

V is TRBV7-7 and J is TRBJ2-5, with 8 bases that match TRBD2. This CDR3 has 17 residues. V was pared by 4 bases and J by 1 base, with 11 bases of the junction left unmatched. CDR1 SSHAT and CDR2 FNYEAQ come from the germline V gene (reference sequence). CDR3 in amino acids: CASSSDGTRRTQETQYF. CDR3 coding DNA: TGTGCCAGCAGCTCCGATGGGACTAGAAGGACCCAAGAGACCCAGTACTTC.

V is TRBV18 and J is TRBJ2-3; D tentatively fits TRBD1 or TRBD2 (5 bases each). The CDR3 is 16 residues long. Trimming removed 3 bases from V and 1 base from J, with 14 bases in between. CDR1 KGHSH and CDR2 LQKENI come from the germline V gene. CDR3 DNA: TGTGCCAGCTCACCCATCCTCCTGGGGGGCACAGATACGCAGTATTTT. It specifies CASSPILLGGTDTQYF.

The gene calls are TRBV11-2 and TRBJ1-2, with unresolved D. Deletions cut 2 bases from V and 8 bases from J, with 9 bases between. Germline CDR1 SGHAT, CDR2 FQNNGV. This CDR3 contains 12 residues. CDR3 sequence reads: CASSLIREGYTF. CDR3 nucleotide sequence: TGTGCCAGCAGCTTAATTCGGGAAGGCTACACCTTC. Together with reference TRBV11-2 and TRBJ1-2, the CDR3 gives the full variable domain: EAGVAQSPRYKIIEKRQSVAFWCNPISGHATLYWYQQILGQGPKLLIQFQNNGVVDDSQLPKDRFSAERLKGVDSTLKIQPAKLEDSAVYLCASSLIREGYTFGSGTRLTVV.

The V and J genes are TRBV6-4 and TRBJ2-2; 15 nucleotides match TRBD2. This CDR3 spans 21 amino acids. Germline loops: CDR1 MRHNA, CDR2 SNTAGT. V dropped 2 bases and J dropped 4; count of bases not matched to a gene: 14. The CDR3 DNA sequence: TGTGCCAGCAGTGACAATAACAGGGACGGGACTAGCGGGAGGCCCACCGGGGAGCTGTTTTTT. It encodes CASSDNNRDGTSGRPTGELFF.

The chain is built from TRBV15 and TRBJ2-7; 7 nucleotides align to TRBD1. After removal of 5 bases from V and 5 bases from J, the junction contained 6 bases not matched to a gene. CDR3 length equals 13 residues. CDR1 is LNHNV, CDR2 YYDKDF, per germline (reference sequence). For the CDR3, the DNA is TGTGCCACCAGCCGGGACAGCGGCAACGAGCAGTACTTC. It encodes CATSRDSGNEQYF.

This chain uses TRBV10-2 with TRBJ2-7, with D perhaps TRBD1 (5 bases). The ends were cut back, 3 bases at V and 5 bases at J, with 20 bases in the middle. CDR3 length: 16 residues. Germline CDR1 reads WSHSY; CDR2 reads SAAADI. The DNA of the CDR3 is TGCGCCAGCAGTGATGGGCTGGGAAGGGGATTGGACGAGCAGTACTTC. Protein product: CASSDGLGRGLDEQYF.

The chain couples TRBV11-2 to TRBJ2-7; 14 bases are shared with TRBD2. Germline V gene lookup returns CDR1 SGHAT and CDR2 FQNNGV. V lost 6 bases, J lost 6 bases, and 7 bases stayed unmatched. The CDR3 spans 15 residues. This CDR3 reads CASSTGLAGVGEQYF. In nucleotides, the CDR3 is TGTGCCAGCAGTACGGGACTAGCGGGAGTTGGCGAGCAGTACTTC.

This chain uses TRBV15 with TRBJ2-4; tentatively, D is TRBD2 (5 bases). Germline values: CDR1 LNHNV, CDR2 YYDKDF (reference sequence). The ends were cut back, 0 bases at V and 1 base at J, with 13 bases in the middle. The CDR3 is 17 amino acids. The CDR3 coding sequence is TGTGCCACCAGCAGAGATTACGGGGTGGGTGCCAAAAACATTCAGTACTTC. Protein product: CATSRDYGVGAKNIQYF.

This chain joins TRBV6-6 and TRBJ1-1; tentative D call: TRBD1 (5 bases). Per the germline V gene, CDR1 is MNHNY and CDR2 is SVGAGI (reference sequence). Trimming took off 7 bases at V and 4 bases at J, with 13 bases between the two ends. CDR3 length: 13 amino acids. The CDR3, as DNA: TGTGCCAGCATCCAACCGGGGGGCACTGAAGCTTTCTTT. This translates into CASIQPGGTEAFF.

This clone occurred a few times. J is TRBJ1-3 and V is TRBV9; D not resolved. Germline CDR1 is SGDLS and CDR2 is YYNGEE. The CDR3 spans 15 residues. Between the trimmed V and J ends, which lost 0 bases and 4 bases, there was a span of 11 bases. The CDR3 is CASSVDGRPGNTIYF. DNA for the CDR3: TGTGCCAGCAGCGTAGATGGGAGACCCGGAAACACCATATATTTT.

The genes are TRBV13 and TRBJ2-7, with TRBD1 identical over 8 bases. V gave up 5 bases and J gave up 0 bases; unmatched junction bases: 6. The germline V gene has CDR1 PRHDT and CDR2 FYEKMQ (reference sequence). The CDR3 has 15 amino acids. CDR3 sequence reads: CASSLRDRSSYEQYF. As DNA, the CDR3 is TGTGCCAGCAGCCTCCGGGACAGGAGCTCCTACGAGCAGTACTTC.

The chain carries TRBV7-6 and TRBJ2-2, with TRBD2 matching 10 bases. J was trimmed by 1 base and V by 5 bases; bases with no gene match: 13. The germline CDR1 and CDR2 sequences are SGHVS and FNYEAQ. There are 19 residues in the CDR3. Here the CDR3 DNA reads TGTGCCAGCAGCGGACCACGCCCTAGCGGGAGTAAGAACACCGGGGAGCTGTTTTTT. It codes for CASSGPRPSGSKNTGELFF. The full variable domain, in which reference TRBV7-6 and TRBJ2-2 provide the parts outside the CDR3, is GAGVSQSPRYKVTKRGQDVALRCDPISGHVSLYWYRQALGQGPEFLTYFNYEAQQDKSGLPNDRFSAERPEGSISTLTIQRTEQRDSAMYRCASSGPRPSGSKNTGELFFGEGSRLTVL.

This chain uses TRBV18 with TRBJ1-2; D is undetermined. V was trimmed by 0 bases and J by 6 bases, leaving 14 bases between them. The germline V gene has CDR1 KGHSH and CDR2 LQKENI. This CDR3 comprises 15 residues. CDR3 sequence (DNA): TGTGCCAGCTCACCACCCCCCCCCGGGCGCGATGGCTACACCTTC. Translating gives CASSPPPPGRDGYTF.

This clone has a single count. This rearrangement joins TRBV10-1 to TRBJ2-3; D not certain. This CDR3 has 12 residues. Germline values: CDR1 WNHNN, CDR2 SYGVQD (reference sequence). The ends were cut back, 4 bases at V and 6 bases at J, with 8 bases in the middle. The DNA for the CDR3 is TGCGCCAGCAGTGTCTCCCCGGATACGCAGTATTTT. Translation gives CASSVSPDTQYF.